A single T cell receptor beta chain is shown here with its context. Its antigen is not known. This record belongs to a study of cytomegalovirus exposure and HLA in healthy donors. The overall study: The roughly 110 validation repertoires were reported in a later analysis to have been generated on the same platform as the approximately 700 first-cohort repertoires. Study-wide results and limits: First-cohort TCR clusters tended to co-occur in the 130 or so validation repertoires, a later analysis found. Cytomegalovirus status was reportedly diagnosed by the classifier with high specificity and sensitivity.

CDR1 is LGHNA, CDR2 YNFKEQ, per germline. The CDR3 is 15 residues long. The ends lost 3 bases at V and 3 bases at J; junction bases unmatched: 1. Assay: immunoSEQ multiplex PCR; the TCRdb copy retains only in-frame clones and omits some. The table includes more than 150,000 clones, roughly 84% detected once. The V gene is TRBV4-2, the J gene TRBJ2-1, with TRBD2 identical over 11 bases. Source material: PBMCs. The TCR was taken from a young woman in good health and CMV-seropositive. The CDR3 nucleotides read TGTGCCAGCAGCCAGGGACTAGCGGACTACAATGAGCAGTTCTTC. This sequence encodes CASSQGLADYNEQFF.